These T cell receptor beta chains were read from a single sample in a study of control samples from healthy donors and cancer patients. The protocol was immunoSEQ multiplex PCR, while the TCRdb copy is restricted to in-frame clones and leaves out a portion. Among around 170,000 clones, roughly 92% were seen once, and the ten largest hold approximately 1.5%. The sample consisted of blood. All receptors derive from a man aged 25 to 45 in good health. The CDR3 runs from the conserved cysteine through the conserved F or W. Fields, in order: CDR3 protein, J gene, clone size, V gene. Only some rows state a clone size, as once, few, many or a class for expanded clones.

CDR3: CASSQVQKNIQYF; J: TRBJ2-4; size: -; V: TRBV4-1
CDR3: CAGRGGGGNTIYF; J: TRBJ1-3; size: once; V: TRBV6-5
CDR3: CASTPSKRLALDTQYF; J: TRBJ2-5; size: -; V: TRBV2
CDR3: CASSLVLANYNEQFF; J: TRBJ2-1; size: -; V: TRBV7-9
CDR3: CSGKPGGLGGYTF; J: TRBJ1-2; size: -; V: TRBV29-1
CDR3: CASSPSGGETQYF; J: TRBJ2-5; size: -; V: TRBV3-1/TRBV3-2
CDR3: CASSQELGRETQYF; J: TRBJ2-5; size: -; V: TRBV4-1
CDR3: CASSLGRLYNEQFF; J: TRBJ2-1; size: -; V: TRBV5-8
CDR3: CASSLGGGRGTEAFF; J: TRBJ1-1; size: once; V: TRBV7-2
CDR3: CASSEATGYGYTF; J: TRBJ1-2; size: -; V: TRBV2
CDR3: CASSLGQPNSPLHF; J: TRBJ1-6; size: -; V: TRBV5-1
CDR3: CASSLGTGGQAFF; J: TRBJ1-1; size: -; V: TRBV11-2
CDR3: CASREPAPGHHSFF; J: TRBJ1-1; size: -; V: TRBV28
CDR3: CASSLEGRSHQPQHF; J: TRBJ1-5; size: -; V: TRBV5-1
CDR3: CASSLNLGASGSNEQYF; J: TRBJ2-7; size: -; V: TRBV28
CDR3: CASTPGGATSYEQYF; J: TRBJ2-7; size: -; V: TRBV6-5
CDR3: CASRPSSTDTQYF; J: TRBJ2-3; size: -; V: TRBV7-9
CDR3: CASSERPGPSYTVFF; J: TRBJ1-4; size: -; V: TRBV2
CDR3: CASSPGGTTNEKLFF; J: TRBJ1-4; size: -; V: TRBV9
CDR3: CASRPPGLPDNEQFF; J: TRBJ2-1; size: -; V: TRBV19
CDR3: CASSVRAATTDTQYF; J: TRBJ2-3; size: -; V: TRBV9
CDR3: CASSPSGRENTEAFF; J: TRBJ1-1; size: -; V: TRBV18
CDR3: CSDSDRDYGYTF; J: TRBJ1-2; size: few; V: TRBV29-1
CDR3: CARCVGPPRLAGGGDTQYF; J: TRBJ2-3; size: -; V: TRBV10-2
CDR3: CSVELASGSRRDEQFF; J: TRBJ2-1; size: -; V: TRBV29-1
CDR3: CASSESRRGFGIQYF; J: TRBJ2-4; size: -; V: TRBV10-2
CDR3: CASSQETGQGLFYGYTF; J: TRBJ1-2; size: -; V: TRBV4-2
CDR3: CATSRRPTAEETQYF; J: TRBJ2-5; size: -; V: TRBV15
CDR3: CSVRGADTQYF; J: TRBJ2-3; size: -; V: TRBV20-1
CDR3: CASSAEQGSGEKLFF; J: TRBJ1-4; size: -; V: TRBV9
CDR3: CASSIDRNYGYTF; J: TRBJ1-2; size: -; V: TRBV5-4